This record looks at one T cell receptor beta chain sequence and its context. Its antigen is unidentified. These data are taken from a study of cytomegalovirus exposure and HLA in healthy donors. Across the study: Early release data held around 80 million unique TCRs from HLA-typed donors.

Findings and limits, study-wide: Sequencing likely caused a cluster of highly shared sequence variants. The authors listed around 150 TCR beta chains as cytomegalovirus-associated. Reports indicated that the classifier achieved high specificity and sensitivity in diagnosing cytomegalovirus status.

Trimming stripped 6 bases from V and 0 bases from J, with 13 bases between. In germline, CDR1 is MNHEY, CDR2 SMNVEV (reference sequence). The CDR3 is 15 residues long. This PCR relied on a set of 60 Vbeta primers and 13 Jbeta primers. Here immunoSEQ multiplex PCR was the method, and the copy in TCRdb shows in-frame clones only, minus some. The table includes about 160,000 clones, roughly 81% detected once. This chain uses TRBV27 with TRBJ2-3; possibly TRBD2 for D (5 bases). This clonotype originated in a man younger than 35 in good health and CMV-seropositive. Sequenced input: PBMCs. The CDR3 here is CASSYGLRSTDTQYF. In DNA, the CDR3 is TGTGCCAGCAGCTATGGACTGCGTAGCACAGATACGCAGTATTTT.